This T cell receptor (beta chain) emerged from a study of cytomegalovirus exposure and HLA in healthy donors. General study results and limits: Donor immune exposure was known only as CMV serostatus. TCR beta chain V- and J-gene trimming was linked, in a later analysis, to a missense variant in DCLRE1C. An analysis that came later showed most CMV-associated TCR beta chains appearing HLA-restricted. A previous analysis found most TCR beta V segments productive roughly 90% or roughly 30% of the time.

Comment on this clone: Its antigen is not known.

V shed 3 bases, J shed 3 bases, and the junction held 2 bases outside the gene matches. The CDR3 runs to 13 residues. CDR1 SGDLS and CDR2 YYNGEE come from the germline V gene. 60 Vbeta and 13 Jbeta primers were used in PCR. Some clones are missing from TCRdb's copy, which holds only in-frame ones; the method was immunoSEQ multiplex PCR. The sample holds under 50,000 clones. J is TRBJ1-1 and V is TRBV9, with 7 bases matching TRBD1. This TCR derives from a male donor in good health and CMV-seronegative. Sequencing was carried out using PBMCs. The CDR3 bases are TGTGCCAGCAGCGAACAGGGGCACACTGAAGCTTTCTTT. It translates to CASSEQGHTEAFF.